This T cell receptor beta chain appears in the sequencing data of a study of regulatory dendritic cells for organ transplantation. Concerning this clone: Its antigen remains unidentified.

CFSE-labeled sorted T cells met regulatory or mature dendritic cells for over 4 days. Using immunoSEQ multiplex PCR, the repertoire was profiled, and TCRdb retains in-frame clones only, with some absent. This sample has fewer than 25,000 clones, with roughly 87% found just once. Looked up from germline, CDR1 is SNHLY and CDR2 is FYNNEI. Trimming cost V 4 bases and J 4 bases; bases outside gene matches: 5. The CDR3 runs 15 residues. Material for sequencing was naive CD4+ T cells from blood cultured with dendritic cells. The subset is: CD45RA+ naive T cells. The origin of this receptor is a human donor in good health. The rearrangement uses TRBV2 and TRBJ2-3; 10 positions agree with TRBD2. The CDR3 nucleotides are TGTGCCAGCAGTGTGCGAGCGGGGGGGCCAGATACGCAGTATTTT. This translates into CASSVRAGGPDTQYF.